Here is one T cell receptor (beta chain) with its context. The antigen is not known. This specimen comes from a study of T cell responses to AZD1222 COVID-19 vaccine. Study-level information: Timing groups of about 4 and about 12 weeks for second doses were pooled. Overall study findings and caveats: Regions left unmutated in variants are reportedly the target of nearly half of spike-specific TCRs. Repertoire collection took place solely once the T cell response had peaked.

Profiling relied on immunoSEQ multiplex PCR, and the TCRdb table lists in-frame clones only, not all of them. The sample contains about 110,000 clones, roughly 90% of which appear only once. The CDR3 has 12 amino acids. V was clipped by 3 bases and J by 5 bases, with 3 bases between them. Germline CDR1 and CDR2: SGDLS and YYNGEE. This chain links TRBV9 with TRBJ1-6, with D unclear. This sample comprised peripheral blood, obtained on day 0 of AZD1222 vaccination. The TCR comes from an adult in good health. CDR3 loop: CASSGDNSPLHF. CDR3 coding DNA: TGTGCCAGCAGCGGGGATAATTCACCCCTCCACTTT.